This T cell receptor beta chain stems from a study of cytomegalovirus exposure and HLA in healthy donors listed by TCRdb under 2017. About the investigation overall: An earlier analysis of several hundred of the donors reported roughly 270 Gb of sequence data and 100 million to 140 million unique TCR beta sequences from about 200 million T cells. All discovery cohort repertoires had been generated using a single sequencing platform. To predict cytomegalovirus infection status, the study brought together high-throughput TCR immunosequencing, statistical association of individual TCRs with disease status, and machine learning. Among 398 genotyped donors of the cohort, an average of around 240,000 unique TCR beta nucleotide sequences were sequenced per donor, around 20% of them non-productive. In a later genetic analysis, genome-wide SNP genotypes for about 55% of the 666 donors were used, and that subset was treated as a discovery cohort. Donor age, sex, ethnicity and CMV serostatus were compiled alongside the repertoire data. Among the roughly 400 genotyped donors, about 83% belonged to the genetic ancestry cluster associated with self-reported Caucasian donors. Besides the first cohort of 666 subjects, a separate validation cohort made up of 120 or so different subjects was used. In an earlier analysis of 550 to 700 of the donors, high-throughput TCR beta sequencing was used to judge whether each TCR beta V gene segment behaved as functional or pseudogenic. The study aimed to test whether signatures of past pathogen exposure could be identified by cataloging public T cell receptors. HLA typing covered class I and class II loci at four-digit resolution. The later analysis used no new phenotypic data to find candidate immune exposures, relying instead on TCR beta sequences and their occurrence across donors. Using immunosequencing, the study profiled T cell repertoires from 500 to 800 subjects and related those repertoires to cytomegalovirus serostatus. An early release covering roughly 580 HLA-typed donors comprised roughly 300 gigabases of sequencing data and around 80 million unique TCR sequences. A later analysis re-examined previously published TCR beta repertoires from about 670 donors and added high-resolution HLA genotyping to investigate patterns of TCR occurrence. A few DR-DQ haplotypes were treated as single units for association and clustering because of strong linkage in the cohort. The number of donors typed differed by locus, with about 629-640 for A, B, C, DRB1 and DQB1, 522 for DQA1, 606 for DPA1, and 450 to 480 for DPB1. The research as a whole found: In the study, approximately 160 TCR beta chains were listed as associated with cytomegalovirus. The authors suggested that the approach could potentially be extended to other disease states and immunological phenotypes. Because counts were too low, 15 to 20 rarely observed V segments, including chromosome 9 orphons, were left out of the earlier analysis of a few hundred of the donors. A later analysis found that most CMV-associated TCR beta chains appeared HLA-restricted, with HLA associations seemingly driven largely by CMV exposure. In vitro tests confirmed that a few of the cytomegalovirus-associated TCR beta chains recognize cytomegalovirus antigens. In an earlier analysis of 587 of the donors, most TCR beta V segments appeared in productive rearrangements about 87% or about 30% of the time, broadly matching IMGT annotations. A later genetic analysis associated a missense DCLRE1C variant with V-gene and J-gene trimming of TCR beta chains, and an independent cohort replicated the association. HLA typing was unavailable for some donors at each locus, so association tests used only the typed subset. A further reported finding was that TCR beta sequences accurately predicted the HLA-A and HLA-B alleles for most subjects in the first cohort. Roughly uniform sequencing depth across donors was assumed in presence/absence analyses, although this assumption may not hold. When HLA alleles, especially DR and DQ, strongly co-occurred, TCR associations were difficult to assign to individual alleles. The classifier was reported to diagnose cytomegalovirus status with high specificity and sensitivity in both the original cohort and the validation cohort. Some IMGT-functional V segments, including TRBV6-2 and TRBV6-3, could not be distinguished by the 87-base-pair reads and were therefore excluded. A later analysis associated 15,000 to 20,000 TCR beta sequences with specific HLA alleles at a false discovery rate of 0.05. According to a later analysis, TCR association rates differed among HLA loci, with DRB1 alleles showing the most associated TCRs and HLA-C alleles showing the fewest. In a later genetic analysis, fewer N-insertions in productive TCRs were reported among donors in an Asian-associated ancestry cluster than the roughly 710-donor mean. A cluster of highly shared sequence variants was judged likely to represent a technical artifact of the sequencing pipeline. In a later analysis, HLA-associated TCR beta chains were found to be more clonally expanded and to have lower generation probabilities than equally common non-associated chains. The only immune exposure information available for the cohort was CMV serostatus. Correlated functional status among segregating V segments might be attributable to linkage disequilibrium, but an unknown experimental factor could not be ruled out. Several of the top co-occurrence clusters appeared to be linked to parvovirus B19, influenza, CMV and Epstein-Barr virus, according to a later analysis. This cohort had only TCR beta chains sequenced, and the lack of alpha or paired-chain data limited which features could be detected. While some public TCRs were present in many individuals, most TCR sequences turned up only very rarely across donors.

CDR1 SGHRS and CDR2 YFSETQ are derived from the germline V gene. Trimming removed 2 bases from V and 2 bases from J, leaving 13 bases between the germline ends. The CDR3, from cysteine to phenylalanine, totals 15 residues. The kept DNA is CDR3 alone, 45 bases in frame from the first base. Libraries were built with the immunoSEQ multiplex PCR assay. The multiplex PCR relied on a mix of 60 forward primers for TCR Vbeta segments and 13 reverse primers for TCR Jbeta segments. The CDR3 region of rearranged TCR beta genes was amplified from genomic DNA by a multiplex PCR assay. On the Illumina HiSeq System, the amplified TCR beta libraries were sequenced as 87-base-pair reads. In the original analysis: In a later analysis, around 80 million unique TCR beta chains were counted across the roughly 700 repertoires, and roughly 11 million of these chains were shared by at least two donors. To remove PCR and sequencing errors, raw reads were error-corrected and collapsed into unique sequences using a nearest-neighbor algorithm that merged closely related sequences. V, D and J gene segments were assigned by aligning CDR3 sequences to IMGT reference sequences. Each retained sequence needed at least a six-nucleotide match to both a V gene segment and a J gene segment. Rearrangements were classified as productive when the CDR3 lacked stop codons and remained in frame with V and J, and all other rearrangements were classified as non-productive. Following IMGT convention, CDR3 was defined as the stretch from the second conserved V-encoded cysteine to the conserved J-encoded phenylalanine. The earlier analysis of approximately 500 of the donors excluded sequences that lacked an unambiguous match to a single V gene segment. An earlier analysis of a few hundred of the donors classified V segments as functional when productive rearrangements were above 56.7% and as segregating when the standard deviation between donors was above 5%. A statistical classification framework was built for diagnosing cytomegalovirus status from the catalog of TCR beta chain sequences. In a later analysis, TCR nucleotide sequences were compared against IMGT/GENE-DB human TR gene sequences so that V and J genes could be assigned. A later analysis assigned CDR3 sequences and most-parsimonious VDJ recombination scenarios with the TCRdist pipeline. In a later analysis, every TCR beta chain was defined by the combination of its CDR3 amino acid sequence and its V-gene family, and reads without a unique V-gene family were dropped. To address suspected cross-contamination and a sequencing artifact, a later analysis removed 550 to 750 highly shared, low-generation-probability nucleotide sequences. In a later analysis, a clonal expansion index was calculated for each public chain from normalized within-repertoire ranks of inferred template counts. In a later analysis, generation probabilities were computed with a VDJ recombination model fitted to out-of-frame rearrangements, and the resulting probabilities were checked against IGoR. A later analysis scored TCR-TCR, TCR-HLA and TCR-CMV co-occurrence with hypergeometric tests, applying a repertoire-size bias correction to TCR pairs. To estimate false discovery rates, a later analysis permuted the HLA or CMV assignments 20 times. In a later analysis, co-occurring TCRs were grouped using DBSCAN, with TCRdist sequence similarity added in when clustering inside HLA-allele-positive subsets. For co-occurrence clustering, repertoires with fewer than 30,000 or more than 120,000 public chains were excluded, along with about five repertoires with anomalous nucleotide sharing. The clones in this table, taken by TCRdb from immuneACCESS, are in-frame only. Not every clone is retained; where verified, under half of the shortfall comes from an unresolved V gene, and the cause of the rest is unknown. That table is the source of V, J and clone size, and D and trimming were worked out from the DNA. Here the sample has 220,000 or so clones; around 80% occur a single time. The ten largest make up less than 4.5% of the sample.

This clone was counted once. Its antigen remains unidentified. Per-base quality was not reported, and no clone a single base away is much larger than it. The cohort was made up of under 800 healthy bone marrow donors. At the time of sampling, all cohort members were nominally healthy, though unrecorded immune exposures were likely present. The donor tested CMV seronegative, placing the donor among the roughly 350 seronegative members of the cohort. Every donor gave a peripheral blood sample, and the peripheral blood mononuclear cells from that sample were used for TCR beta sequencing. The Qiagen DNeasy Blood Extraction Kit was used to extract genomic DNA from the blood cell samples.

Sequenced input: PBMCs. This sequence uses TRBV5-1 and TRBJ1-2; the D gene is perhaps TRBD1, from 6 matching bases. This sequence originates from a male donor in good health and CMV-seronegative. The base sequence is TGCGCCAGCAGCTTAACAGGGAAGGAGAACTATGGCTACACCTTC. Its protein is CASSLTGKENYGYTF.